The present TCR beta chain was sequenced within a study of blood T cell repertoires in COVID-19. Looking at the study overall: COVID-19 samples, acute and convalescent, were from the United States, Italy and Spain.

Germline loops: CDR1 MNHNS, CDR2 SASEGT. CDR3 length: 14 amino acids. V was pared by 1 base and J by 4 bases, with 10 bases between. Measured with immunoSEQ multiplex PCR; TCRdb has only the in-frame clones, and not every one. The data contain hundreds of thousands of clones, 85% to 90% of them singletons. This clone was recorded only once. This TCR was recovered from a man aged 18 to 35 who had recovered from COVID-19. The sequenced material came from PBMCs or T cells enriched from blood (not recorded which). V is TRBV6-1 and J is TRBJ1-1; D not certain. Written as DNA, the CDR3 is TGTGCCAGCAGTGAAGTCATGGGAGGCACTGAAGCTTTCTTT. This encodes CASSEVMGGTEAFF.